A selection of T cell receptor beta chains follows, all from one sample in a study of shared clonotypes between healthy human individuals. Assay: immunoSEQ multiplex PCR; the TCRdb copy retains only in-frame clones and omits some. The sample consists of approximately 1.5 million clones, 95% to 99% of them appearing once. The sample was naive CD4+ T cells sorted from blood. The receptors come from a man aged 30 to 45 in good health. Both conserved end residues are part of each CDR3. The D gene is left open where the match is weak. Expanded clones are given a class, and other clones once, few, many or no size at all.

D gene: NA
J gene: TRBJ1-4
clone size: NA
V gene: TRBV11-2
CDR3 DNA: TGTGCCAGCAGCTTAGTTGCCCAAAACCCGAAACTGTTTTTT
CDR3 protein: CASSLVAQNPKLFF

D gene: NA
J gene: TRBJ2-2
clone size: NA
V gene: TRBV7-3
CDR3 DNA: TGTGCCAGCAGCACGGGGTTCGATGGGAACACCGGGGAGCTGTTTTTT
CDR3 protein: CASSTGFDGNTGELFF

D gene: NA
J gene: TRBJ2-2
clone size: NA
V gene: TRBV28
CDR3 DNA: TGTGCCAGCAGTTTAGCTCGGGGGTCCGGGGAGCTGTTTTTT
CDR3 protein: CASSLARGSGELFF

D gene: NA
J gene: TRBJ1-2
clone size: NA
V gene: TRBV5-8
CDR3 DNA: TGTGCCAGCAGCCTTCCAAGGGCATCCCACTATGGCTACACCTTC
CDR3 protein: CASSLPRASHYGYTF

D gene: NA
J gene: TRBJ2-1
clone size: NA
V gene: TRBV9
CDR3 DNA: TGTGCCAGCAGCGTAGGGCAGGGCAATGAGCAGTTCTTC
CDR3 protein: CASSVGQGNEQFF

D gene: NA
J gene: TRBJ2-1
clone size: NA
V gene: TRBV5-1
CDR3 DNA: TGCGCCAGCAGCTCGGACGCCCGTGTCACCTACAATGAGCAGTTCTTC
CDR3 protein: CASSSDARVTYNEQFF

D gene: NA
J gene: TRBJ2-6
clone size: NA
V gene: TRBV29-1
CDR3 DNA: TGCAGCGTTCCCGGGGCTGGGGCCAACGTCCTGACTTTC
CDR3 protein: CSVPGAGANVLTF

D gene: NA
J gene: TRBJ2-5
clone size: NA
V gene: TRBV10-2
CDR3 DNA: TGCGCCAGCAGTAGCGGGCAAGAGACCCAGTACTTC
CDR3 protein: CASSSGQETQYF

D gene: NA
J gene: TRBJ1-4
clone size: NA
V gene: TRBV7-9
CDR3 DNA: TGTGCCAGCAGCTCGTCACGGGCAACTAATGAAAAACTGTTTTTT
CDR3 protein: CASSSSRATNEKLFF

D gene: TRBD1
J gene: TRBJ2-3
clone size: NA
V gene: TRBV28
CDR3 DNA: TGTGCCAGCACCTATGCGGGACAGGGACACACAGATACGCAGTATTTT
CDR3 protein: CASTYAGQGHTDTQYF

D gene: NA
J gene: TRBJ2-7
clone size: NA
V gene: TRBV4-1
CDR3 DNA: TGCGCCAGCAGCCAAGTAGTCCTGCTATACGAGCAGTACTTC
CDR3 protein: CASSQVVLLYEQYF

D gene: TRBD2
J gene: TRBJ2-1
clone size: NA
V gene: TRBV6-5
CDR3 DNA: TGTGCCAGCAGTTATTCCGGGACTAGGGGCGGGGAGCAGTTCTTC
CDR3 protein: CASSYSGTRGGEQFF

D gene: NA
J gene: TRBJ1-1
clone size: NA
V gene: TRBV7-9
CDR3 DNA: TGTGCCAGCAGCACACAGGTTTCTGAGAACACTGAAGCTTTCTTT
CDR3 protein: CASSTQVSENTEAFF

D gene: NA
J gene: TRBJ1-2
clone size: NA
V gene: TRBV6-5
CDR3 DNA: TGTGCCAGCAGTCCCAGTTTTCCTCGCTATGGCTACACCTTC
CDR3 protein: CASSPSFPRYGYTF

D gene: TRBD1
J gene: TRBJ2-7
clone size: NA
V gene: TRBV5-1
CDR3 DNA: TGCGCCAGCAGCCCAGGGGGCGGATACGAGCAGTACTTC
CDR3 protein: CASSPGGGYEQYF

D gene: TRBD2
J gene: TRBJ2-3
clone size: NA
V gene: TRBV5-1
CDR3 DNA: TGCGCCAGCAGCGTGGTAGCGGGAGGGCCGAGCAGTGGCACAGATACGCAGTATTTT
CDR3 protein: CASSVVAGGPSSGTDTQYF

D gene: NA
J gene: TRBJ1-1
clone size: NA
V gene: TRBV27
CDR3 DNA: TGTGCCAGCAGGACGGGATCTCCGAACACTGAAGCTTTCTTT
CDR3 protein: CASRTGSPNTEAFF

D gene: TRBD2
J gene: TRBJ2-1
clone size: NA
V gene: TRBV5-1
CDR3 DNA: TGCGCCAGCAGTCCTACTAGCGGAGCCTACAATGAGCAGTTCTTC
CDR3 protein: CASSPTSGAYNEQFF

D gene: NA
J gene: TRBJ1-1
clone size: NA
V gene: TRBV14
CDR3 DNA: TGTGCCAGCAGCCAGGGACTGTCAGCCGAGGCTTTCTTT
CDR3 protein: CASSQGLSAEAFF

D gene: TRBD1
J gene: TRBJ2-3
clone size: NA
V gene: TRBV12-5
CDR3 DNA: TGTGCTAGTGCCCAGGGGGGCACAGATACGCAGTATTTT
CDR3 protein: CASAQGGTDTQYF

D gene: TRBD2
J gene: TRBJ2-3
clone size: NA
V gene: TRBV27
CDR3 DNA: TGTGCCAGCAGTTTATCCTTCCCGGTGCCGACGAGGCTAGCGGGCGATACGCAGTATTTT
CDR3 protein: CASSLSFPVPTRLAGDTQYF

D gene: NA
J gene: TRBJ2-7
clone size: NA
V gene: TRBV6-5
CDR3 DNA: TGTGCCAGCAGCCCTAATGGGGGGTATTCCTACGAGCAGTACTTC
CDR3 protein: CASSPNGGYSYEQYF

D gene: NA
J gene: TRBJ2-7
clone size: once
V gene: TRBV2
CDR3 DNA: TGTGCCAGCAGTGAAGAGCCCCCCCAGGGGAGGGGAAGTTACGAGCAGTACTTC
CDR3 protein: CASSEEPPQGRGSYEQYF

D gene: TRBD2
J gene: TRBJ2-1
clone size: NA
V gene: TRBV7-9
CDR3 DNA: TGTGCCAGCAGCCCTAGCGGGAGCTTATCCTACAATGAGCAGTTCTTC
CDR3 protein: CASSPSGSLSYNEQFF

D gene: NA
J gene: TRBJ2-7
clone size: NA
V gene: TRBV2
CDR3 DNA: TGTGCCAGCTTTCCTGTAGGATCCTACGAGCAGTACTTC
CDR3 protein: CASFPVGSYEQYF

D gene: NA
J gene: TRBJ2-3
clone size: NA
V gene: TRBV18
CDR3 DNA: TGTGCCAGCTCACCAAGGGCAGATACGCAGTATTTT
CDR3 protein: CASSPRADTQYF

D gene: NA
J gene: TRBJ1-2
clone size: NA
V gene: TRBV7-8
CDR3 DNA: TGTGCCAGCAGCTTATCTCGGTCACAGAAGCCCAACTATGGCTACACCTTC
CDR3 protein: CASSLSRSQKPNYGYTF

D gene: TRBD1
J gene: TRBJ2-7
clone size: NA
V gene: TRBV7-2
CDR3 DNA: TGTGCCAGCAGCTCCCCGCCCCCCGGGACAGGGGGAGGGTACGAGCAGTACTTC
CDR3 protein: CASSSPPPGTGGGYEQYF

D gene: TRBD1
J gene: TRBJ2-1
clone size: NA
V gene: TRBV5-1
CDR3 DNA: TGCGCCAGCAGCTGGCAGGGACAGGGGGACAATGAGCAGTTCTTC
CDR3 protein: CASSWQGQGDNEQFF

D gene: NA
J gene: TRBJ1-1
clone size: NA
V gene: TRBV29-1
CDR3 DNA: TGCAGCCTTAAGCAGGGTTTCGGCACTGAAGCTTTCTTT
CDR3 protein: CSLKQGFGTEAFF

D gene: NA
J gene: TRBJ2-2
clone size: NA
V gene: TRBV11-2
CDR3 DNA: TGTGCCAGCAGCGAAGATCCTTGGGGAGACACCGGGGAGCTGTTTTTT
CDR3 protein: CASSEDPWGDTGELFF